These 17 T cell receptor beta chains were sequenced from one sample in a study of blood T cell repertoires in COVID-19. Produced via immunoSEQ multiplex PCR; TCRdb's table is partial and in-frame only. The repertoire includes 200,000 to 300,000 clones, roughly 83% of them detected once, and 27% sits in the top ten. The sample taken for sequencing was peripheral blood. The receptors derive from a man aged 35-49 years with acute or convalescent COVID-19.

The DNA of the CDR3 is TGTGCCAGCAGCTTAGCCACAGGTGGCCATCAGCCCCAGCATTTT. This encodes CASSLATGGHQPQHF. The gene calls are TRBV7-2 and TRBJ1-5, with D perhaps TRBD1 (5 bases). Germline V gene lookup returns CDR1 SGHTA and CDR2 FQGNSA. V gave up 0 bases and J gave up 5 bases, with 11 bases separating them. CDR3 length: 15 amino acids.

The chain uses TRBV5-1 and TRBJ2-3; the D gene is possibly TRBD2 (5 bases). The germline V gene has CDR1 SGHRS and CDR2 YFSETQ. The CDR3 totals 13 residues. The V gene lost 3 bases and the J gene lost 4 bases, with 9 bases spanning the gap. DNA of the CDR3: TGCGCCAGCAGCTCTGGAGGTGCAGATACGCAGTATTTT. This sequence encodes CASSSGGADTQYF.

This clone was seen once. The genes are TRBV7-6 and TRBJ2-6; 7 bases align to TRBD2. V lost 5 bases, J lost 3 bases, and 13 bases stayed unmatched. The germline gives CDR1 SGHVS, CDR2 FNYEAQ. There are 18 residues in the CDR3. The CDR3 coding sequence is TGTGCCAGCAGCAACTTTGAGGGAGGGCCTTTTGGGGCCAACGTCCTGACTTTC. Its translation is CASSNFEGGPFGANVLTF.

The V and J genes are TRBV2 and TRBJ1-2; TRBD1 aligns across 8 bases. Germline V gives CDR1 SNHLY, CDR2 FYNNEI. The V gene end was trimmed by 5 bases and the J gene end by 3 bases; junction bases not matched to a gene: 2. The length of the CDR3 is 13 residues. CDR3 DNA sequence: TGTGCCAGCAGTCTACAGGGGGACTATGGCTACACCTTC. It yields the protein CASSLQGDYGYTF.

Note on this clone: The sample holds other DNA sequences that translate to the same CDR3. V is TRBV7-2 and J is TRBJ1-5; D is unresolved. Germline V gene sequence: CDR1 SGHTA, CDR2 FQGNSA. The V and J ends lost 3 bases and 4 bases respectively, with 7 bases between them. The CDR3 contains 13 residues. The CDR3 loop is CASSFSVNQPQHF. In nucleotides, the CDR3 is TGTGCCAGCAGCTTTTCAGTTAATCAGCCCCAGCATTTT.

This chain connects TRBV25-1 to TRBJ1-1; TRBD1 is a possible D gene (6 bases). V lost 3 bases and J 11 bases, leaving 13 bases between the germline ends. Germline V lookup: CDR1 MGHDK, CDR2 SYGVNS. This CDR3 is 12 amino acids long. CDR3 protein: CASSETGQGAFF. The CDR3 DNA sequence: TGTGCCAGCAGTGAGACAGGCCAGGGGGCTTTCTTT.

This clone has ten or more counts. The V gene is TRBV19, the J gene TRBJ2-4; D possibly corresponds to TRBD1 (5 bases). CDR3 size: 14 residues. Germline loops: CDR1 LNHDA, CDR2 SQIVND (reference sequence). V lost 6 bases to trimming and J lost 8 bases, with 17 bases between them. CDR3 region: CASREPITGYIQYF. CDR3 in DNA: TGTGCCAGTAGGGAGCCCATCACAGGATACATTCAGTACTTC.

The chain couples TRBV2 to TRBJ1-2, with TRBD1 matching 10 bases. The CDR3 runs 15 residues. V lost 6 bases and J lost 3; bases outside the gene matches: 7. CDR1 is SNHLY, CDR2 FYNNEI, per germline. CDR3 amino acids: CASRNRQGADYGYTF. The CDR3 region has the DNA TGTGCCAGCAGAAACAGACAGGGGGCGGACTATGGCTACACCTTC.

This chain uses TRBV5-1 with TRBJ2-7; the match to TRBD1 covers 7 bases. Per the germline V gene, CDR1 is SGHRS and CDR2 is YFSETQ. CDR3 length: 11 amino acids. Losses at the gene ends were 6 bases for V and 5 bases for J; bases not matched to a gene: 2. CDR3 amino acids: CASMTGNEQYF. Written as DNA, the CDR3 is TGCGCCAGCATGACAGGGAACGAGCAGTACTTC.

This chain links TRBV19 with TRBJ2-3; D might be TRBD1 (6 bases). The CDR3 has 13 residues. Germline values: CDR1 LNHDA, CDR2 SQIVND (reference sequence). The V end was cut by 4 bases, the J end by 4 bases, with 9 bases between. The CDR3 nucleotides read TGTGCCAGTAGTAGAACAGGGCCAGATACGCAGTATTTT. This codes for CASSRTGPDTQYF.

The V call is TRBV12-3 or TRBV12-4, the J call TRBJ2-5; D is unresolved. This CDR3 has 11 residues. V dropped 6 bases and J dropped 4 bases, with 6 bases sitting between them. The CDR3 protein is CASSHGETQYF. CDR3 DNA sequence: TGTGCCAGCAGCCACGGAGAGACCCAGTACTTC.

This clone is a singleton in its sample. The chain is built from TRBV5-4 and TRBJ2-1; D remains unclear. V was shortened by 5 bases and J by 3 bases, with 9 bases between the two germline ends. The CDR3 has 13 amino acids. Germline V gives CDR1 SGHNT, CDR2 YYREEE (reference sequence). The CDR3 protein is CASRQVGYNEQFF. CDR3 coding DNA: TGTGCCAGCAGGCAGGTGGGCTACAATGAGCAGTTCTTC.

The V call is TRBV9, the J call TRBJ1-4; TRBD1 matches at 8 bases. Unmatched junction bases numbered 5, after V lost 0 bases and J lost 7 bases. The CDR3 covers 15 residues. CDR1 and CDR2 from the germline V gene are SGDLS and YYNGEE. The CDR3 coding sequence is TGTGCCAGCAGCGTAGGTAGGACAGGGAGTGAAAAACTGTTTTTT. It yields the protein CASSVGRTGSEKLFF.

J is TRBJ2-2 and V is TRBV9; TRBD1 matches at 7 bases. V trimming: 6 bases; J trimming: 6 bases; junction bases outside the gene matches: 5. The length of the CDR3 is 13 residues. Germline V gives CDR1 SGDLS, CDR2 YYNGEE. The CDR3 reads CASTPQGAGELFF. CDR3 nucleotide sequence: TGTGCCAGCACCCCCCAGGGGGCCGGGGAGCTGTTTTTT.

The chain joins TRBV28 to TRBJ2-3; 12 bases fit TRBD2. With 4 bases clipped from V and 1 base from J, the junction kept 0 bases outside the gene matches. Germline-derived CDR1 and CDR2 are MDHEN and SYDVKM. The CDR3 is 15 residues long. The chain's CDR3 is CASSSSGRGTDTQYF. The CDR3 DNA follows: TGTGCCAGCAGTTCTAGCGGGAGGGGCACAGATACGCAGTATTTT.

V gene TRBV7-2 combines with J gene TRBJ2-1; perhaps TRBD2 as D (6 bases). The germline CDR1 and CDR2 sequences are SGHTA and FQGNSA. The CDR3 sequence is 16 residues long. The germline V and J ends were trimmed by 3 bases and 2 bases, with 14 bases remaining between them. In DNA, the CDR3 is TGTGCCAGCAGCTTTGGGGGGATTAGGGCCTACAATGAGCAGTTCTTC. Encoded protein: CASSFGGIRAYNEQFF.

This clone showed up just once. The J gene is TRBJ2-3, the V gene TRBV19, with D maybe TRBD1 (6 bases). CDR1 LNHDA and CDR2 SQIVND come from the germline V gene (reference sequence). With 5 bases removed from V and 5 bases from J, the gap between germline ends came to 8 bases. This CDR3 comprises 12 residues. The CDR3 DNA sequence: TGTGCCAGTAGTGAGACAGGAGATACGCAGTATTTT. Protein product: CASSETGDTQYF.